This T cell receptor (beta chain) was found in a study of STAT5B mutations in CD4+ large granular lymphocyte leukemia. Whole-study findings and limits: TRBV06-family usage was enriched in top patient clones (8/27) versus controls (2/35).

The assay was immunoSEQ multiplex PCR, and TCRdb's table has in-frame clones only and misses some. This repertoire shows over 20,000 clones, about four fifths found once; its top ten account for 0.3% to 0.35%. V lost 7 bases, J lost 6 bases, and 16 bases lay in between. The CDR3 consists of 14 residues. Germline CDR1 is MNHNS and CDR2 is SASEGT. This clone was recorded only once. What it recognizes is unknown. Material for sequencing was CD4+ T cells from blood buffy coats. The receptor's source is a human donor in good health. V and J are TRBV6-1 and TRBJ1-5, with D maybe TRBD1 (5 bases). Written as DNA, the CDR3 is TGTGCCAGCACCAACCCGGGGGGGGGTCAGCCCCAGCATTTT. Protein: CASTNPGGGQPQHF.